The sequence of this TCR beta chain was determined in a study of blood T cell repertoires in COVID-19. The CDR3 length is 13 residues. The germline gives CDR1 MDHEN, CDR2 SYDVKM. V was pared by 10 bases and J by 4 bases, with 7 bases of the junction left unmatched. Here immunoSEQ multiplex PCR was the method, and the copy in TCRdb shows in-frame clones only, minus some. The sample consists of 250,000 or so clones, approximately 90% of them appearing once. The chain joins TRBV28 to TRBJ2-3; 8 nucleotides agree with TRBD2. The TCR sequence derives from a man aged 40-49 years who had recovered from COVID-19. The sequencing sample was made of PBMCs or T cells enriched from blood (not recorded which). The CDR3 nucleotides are TGTGCCACCTATAGCGGGATACCAGATACGCAGTATTTT. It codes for CATYSGIPDTQYF.